This TCR beta chain was retrieved from a study of tumor-infiltrating lymphocytes in primary liver carcinoma. On the study more broadly: Donors underwent surgery for histopathologically diagnosed primary liver carcinoma. Patients included men and women of 30 to 69 years. Tumors were staged T1-T3 N0M0 and measured 4.2 to 10 cm across. Study observations and caveats: Blood fell significantly below tumors in its top-250-clone fraction (p = 0.039).

The length of the CDR3 is 15 residues. The germline V gene encodes CDR1 SGHAT and CDR2 FQNNGV. Unsorted whole blood yielded blood RNA, and germline DNA was extracted as well. For this clonotype: Its antigen is undetermined. One end of the junction does not line up with germline, which may come from a read error.

The input was approximately 500 ng total RNA; TCR beta cDNA was made from it with a constant-region primer. Generation of the TCR beta libraries relied on three nested multiplex PCR rounds using slightly modified ARM-PCR. The first two PCR rounds, around 11 cycles each, used TRBV1-TRBV30 forward primers and a C-beta reverse primer. TCRdb reprocessed the multiplex PCR reads with MiXCR, giving one entry per CDR3 protein. The sample has about 330,000 distinct CDR3 sequences, roughly two thirds seen once; the top ten hold 5.5% to 8%. The chain uses TRBV11-2 and TRBJ2-7; TRBD1 matches 8 bases. Sequenced: peripheral blood. The clonotype originates from a man aged 40-50 years with primary liver carcinoma and hepatitis B virus infection. DNA of the CDR3: TGTGCCAGCAGTTCCGGGACAGGAGGTTCCTACGAGCAGTATTTC. This encodes CASSSGTGGSYEQYF.